This T cell receptor beta chain was recorded in a study of T cells in Graves' hyperthyroidism and ophthalmopathy. General study points: Among clonotypes expanded in thyroid above 0.001, most were also found in blood.

CDR1 and CDR2 from the germline V gene are LNHDA and SQIVND (reference sequence). The V and J ends lost 5 bases and 3 bases, in that order; junction bases with no gene match: 8. The CDR3 sequence is 15 residues long. This clonotype was observed a handful of times. Its target is not known. RNA transcripts were the template for amplifying TCR beta CDR3 regions. First-round RT-PCR with HTBI primers amplified the TCR CDR3 region. TCRdb used MiXCR to reprocess the multiplex PCR reads, holding one entry per CDR3 protein. The table has some 440,000 distinct CDR3 sequences, 15% to 19% seen once. The TCR comes from a woman aged 18 to 35 with Graves' hyperthyroidism. The chain joins TRBV19 to TRBJ1-1; 8 positions match TRBD1. Specimen: blood. The CDR3 DNA reads as TGTGCCAGTAGTCCCCCCAGGGGGCAGGACACTGAAGCTTTCTTT. As protein: CASSPPRGQDTEAFF.